These 12 T cell receptor beta chains originate from one sample sequenced in a study of human T cells and chemical hapten exposure. Each CDR3 protein is one row after TCRdb ran MiXCR on the RACE reads. The table records roughly 110,000 distinct CDR3 sequences, around 10% of them present only once. Time point specified: pre-sensitization, week 0. As for treatment: therapeutic diphenylcyclopropenone sensitization with weekly scalp DPC. Material: whole blood, obtained in connection with sensitization to the hapten diphenylcyclopropenone (DPC). The receptors derive from a woman aged 45-59 years with alopecia areata. Some clones in this sample may be carry-over from other donors' samples.

V and J are TRBV27 and TRBJ2-7; D gene unclear. The CDR3 covers 19 residues. The germline V and J ends were trimmed by 0 bases and 3 bases, with 24 bases remaining between them. Germline V gives CDR1 MNHEY, CDR2 SMNVEV (reference sequence). The CDR3 DNA is TGTGCCAGCAGTTTATCGAAGTGGCAGGCCGAAACAAGACTCTACGAGCAGTACTTC. Its protein is CASSLSKWQAETRLYEQYF.

This clonotype is a singleton in its sample. The gene calls are TRBV2 and TRBJ2-7; D is possibly TRBD2 (5 bases). V was shortened by 3 bases and J by 2 bases, with 11 bases between the two germline ends. The CDR3 spans 14 residues. Germline CDR1 is SNHLY and CDR2 is FYNNEI. For the CDR3, the DNA is TGTGCCAGCAGTGAGCTAGCCGGTACCTACGAGCAGTACTTC. This gives the protein CASSELAGTYEQYF.

This clonotype was seen a handful of times. This chain connects TRBV28 to TRBJ1-1, with D uncertain. CDR1 is MDHEN and CDR2 is SYDVKM in the germline V gene. With 3 bases removed from V and 6 bases from J, the gap between germline ends came to 17 bases. This CDR3 has 15 residues. The CDR3 spells CASSFRDLRPAEAFF. In DNA, the CDR3 is TGTGCCAGCAGTTTTAGGGATCTCCGACCCGCTGAAGCTTTCTTT.

The table lists this clonotype with many counts. The chain employs TRBV6-2 or TRBV6-3 and TRBJ2-3; TRBD2 might be the D (5 bases). CDR1 is MNHEY and CDR2 is SVGEGT in the germline V gene. Trimming removed 5 bases at V and 2 bases at J, with 20 bases between. The CDR3 spans 17 residues. The CDR3: CASSARSGADFTDTQYF. The CDR3 bases are TGTGCCAGCAGTGCCCGTTCCGGAGCGGATTTCACAGATACGCAGTATTTT.

A few counts support this clonotype. This CDR3 is CASCSIRTSASSYEQYF. CDR3 nucleotides: TGTGCCAGCTGCTCGATCCGGACTAGCGCGAGCTCCTACGAGCAGTACTTC. This chain links TRBV6-5 with TRBJ2-7; 9 positions match TRBD2. CDR1 and CDR2 from the germline V gene are MNHEY and SVGAGI. Trimming took 8 bases from V and 0 from J; bases not matched to a gene: 14. This CDR3 has 17 residues.

This chain links TRBV6-6 with TRBJ2-7; TRBD1 matches at 9 bases. The CDR3 is 17 residues long. Trimming took 5 bases from V and 7 from J; bases not matched to a gene: 18. Looked up from germline, CDR1 is MNHNY and CDR2 is SVGAGI (reference sequence). For the CDR3, the DNA is TGTGCCAGCAGTCTTTCTGGAACCCGGGACAGGGCGGGAGAGCAGTACTTC. Its translation: CASSLSGTRDRAGEQYF.

The chain has TRBV28 and TRBJ1-5; D remains unclear. This CDR3 contains 12 residues. The V and J ends lost 4 bases and 4 bases respectively, with 5 bases between them. CDR1 and CDR2 from the germline V gene are MDHEN and SYDVKM. This chain's CDR3 is CASSSKNQPQHF. The CDR3 region has the DNA TGTGCCAGCAGTTCCAAGAATCAGCCCCAGCATTTT.

The V and J genes are TRBV11-2 and TRBJ1-6; no clear D gene. Germline V gives CDR1 SGHAT, CDR2 FQNNGV. This CDR3 is built from 12 residues. The germline V and J ends were trimmed by 5 bases and 9 bases, with 8 bases remaining between them. For the CDR3, the DNA is TGTGCCAGCAGCCTACAGACTTCACCCCTCCACTTT. It encodes CASSLQTSPLHF.

This clonotype was detected many times. The gene calls are TRBV12-3 or TRBV12-4 and TRBJ1-1; 7 bases agree with TRBD1. V lost 6 bases and J lost 5; bases outside the gene matches: 9. The CDR3 has 14 residues. The CDR3 reads CASSLRQGGTEAFF. The CDR3 nucleotides read TGTGCCAGCAGCTTGAGACAGGGTGGGACTGAAGCTTTCTTT.

The rearrangement uses TRBV7-9 and TRBJ1-4, with D possibly being TRBD1 (5 bases). The V gene's germline CDR1 is SEHNR and CDR2 FQNEAQ (reference sequence). Deletions cut 4 bases from V and 6 bases from J, with 9 bases between. This CDR3 is 13 amino acids long. This chain's CDR3 is CASSWQGHEKLFF. Written as DNA, the CDR3 is TGTGCCAGCAGCTGGCAGGGTCATGAAAAACTGTTTTTT.

This clonotype has ten or more counts. This chain links TRBV28 with TRBJ2-1; maybe TRBD2 (5 bases). CDR3 length: 14 amino acids. Trimming left V 8 bases short and J 0 bases short, with 11 bases between. Germline-derived CDR1 and CDR2 are MDHEN and SYDVKM. The CDR3 is CASSDGNSYNEQFF. The CDR3 nucleotides are TGTGCCAGCTCCGACGGGAACTCCTACAATGAGCAGTTCTTC. The full variable domain, in which reference TRBV28 and TRBJ2-1 provide the parts outside the CDR3, is DVKVTQSSRYLVKRTGEKVFLECVQDMDHENMFWYRQDPGLGLRLIYFSYDVKMKEKGDIPEGYSVSREKKERFSLILESASTNQTSMYLCASSDGNSYNEQFFGPGTRLTVL.

At least ten counts were recorded for this clonotype. The rearrangement joins TRBV4-3 to TRBJ2-5; D might be TRBD1 (5 bases). The CDR3 is 13 residues long. Trimming took 3 bases from V and 2 from J, leaving 7 bases between them. Germline CDR1 is LGHNA and CDR2 is YSLEER. This chain's CDR3 is CASSQSGQETQYF. In DNA form, the CDR3 reads TGCGCCAGCAGCCAGTCAGGGCAAGAGACCCAGTACTTC.